This T cell receptor (beta chain) derives from a study of shared clonotypes between healthy human individuals (dated by TCRdb to 2018 to 2020). Notes on the research overall: A couple of women and a few men aged 18 to 49 years were included in the cohort. For each donor, CD4 naive and CD4 memory were each given three plates, CD8 naive was given two plates, and CD8 memory was given one plate. The study deeply sequenced blood TCR repertoires of five healthy adults to estimate repertoire size and the extent of clonotype sharing between individuals. To increase sequencing depth and limit assay-specific biases, TCR repertoire library preparation and sequencing were carried out by different laboratories using diverse techniques. Leukapheresis yielded between about 0.85 and 10 billion PBMCs per donor.

Beyond this particular receptor, the publication reports: Incomplete sequencing was indicated by rarefaction of sorted-subset datasets, despite the large sequencing depth. Compared with non-shared clonotypes, the clonotypes found in all four sorted-subset donors had higher generation probabilities. Naive subsets generally had larger estimated clonotype richness than memory subsets did. Pairwise subsampling led to the expectation that sequencing depth would affect the degree of clonotype sharing among donors. When a few donors were compared, the shared fraction of clonotypes was 5% to 6.5% for naive CD4, about 4% for naive CD8, about 2.5% for memory CD4, and around 0.37% for memory CD8. The small number of donors limited the genetic and exposure-history diversity represented. Sampling was limited to blood, and TCR repertoires in tissue likely differ from TCR repertoires in blood.

V is pruned by 7 bases and J by 4 bases, leaving 3 bases of the junction without a gene match. The CDR1 and CDR2 encoded by the germline V gene are WSHSY and SAAADI. Including the terminal cysteine and phenylalanine, the CDR3 comprises 12 residues. Only the CDR3 DNA stays, 36 bases, in frame from base 1. Using the deep immunoSEQ assay, TCR CDR3 regions were amplified from genomic DNA by multiplex PCR. Genomic DNA extracted from each cell subset was distributed evenly over all wells of several immunoSEQ 96-well plates, and each plate served as one replicate. Each replicate PCR for sorted subsets received about 200 ng genomic DNA, equal to 28,000 or so T cell genomes. Purified libraries were measured with a Qubit 3.0 fluorometer, size-checked on a Bioanalyzer 2100, and measured again with the KAPA Library Quantification kit. Each immunoSEQ 96-well plate was sequenced on its own single-read 150-cycle Illumina NextSeq 550 flow cell. In the paper's pipeline: The immunoSEQ output contained only junctional sequences without quality scores, so filtering could not match that applied to full-length reads. To assign V/J genes and CDR3, sequences were annotated using PyIR, a Python wrapper for IgBLAST v1.9, with IMGT germline references. Reads were filtered out if the reads had weak V/J assignments (E-value above 1e-6), no CDR3, stop codons, out-of-frame junctions, or ambiguous translated residues. V3J clonotypes were defined as sequences sharing the same inferred V gene, J gene, and CDR3 amino acid sequence. To compute the percentage overlap between repertoires, the number of shared unique clonotypes was divided by the size of the smaller repertoire. Repertoire richness was assessed with RTK rarefaction, the Chao1 estimator, and Recon v2.1 estimates of unobserved clonotypes. OLGA was used to compute generation probabilities for all TCRbeta clonotypes that the gDNA method yielded from a handful of donors. Drawn from immuneACCESS, this table holds only the in-frame rearrangements with V and J called that TCRdb kept. Clones are partly lost; checked studies trace under half to an unresolved V gene and leave the rest unexplained. V, J and clone size were drawn from that table, and D and trimming were deduced from the DNA. This sample has about 2,500,000 clones in its table, and approximately 90% of those were observed once. Over 0.12% of the sample goes to the ten largest clones.

This clone was counted a few times. Its target antigen remains unknown. No base qualities exist here, and no much larger clone lies one base off it. Donors were healthy HIV-negative adults with no recently reported acute infections or vaccinations. Every donor was a Caucasian adult residing in Nashville, Tennessee, USA. CD4+ T cells were enriched by magnetic negative selection, after which naive cells were positively selected on CD45RA and the negative fraction was taken as the memory subset. Blood was obtained by leukapheresis, after which PBMCs were separated by Ficoll-Histopaque density gradient centrifugation and cryopreserved in liquid nitrogen vapor phase. Analytical flow cytometry was used to check the purity and quantity of each magnetically sorted T cell population. Genomic DNA was isolated from every sorted fraction and measured by UV absorbance on a Nanodrop 2000c.

This clonotype originated in a man aged 18 to 30 in good health. The rearranged segments are TRBV10-2 and TRBJ1-2; 7 central bases correspond to TRBD1. Sequencing was carried out using naive CD4+ T cells sorted from blood. The intended sense of this specimen's cell subset or site label: CD45RA+ positively selected. The CDR3 protein sequence reads: CASTGDSYGYTF. The nucleotide sequence reads as follows: TGCGCCAGCACCGGGGACAGCTATGGCTACACCTTC.